This TCR beta chain was captured by sequencing in a study of blood T cell repertoires in COVID-19. Original data processing: Amplifying reference gene primers gave estimates of nucleated cell counts. Here immunoSEQ multiplex PCR was the method, and the copy in TCRdb shows in-frame clones only, minus some. That table furnishes V, J and clone size, whereas the DNA furnished D and trimming. The data show about 110,000 clones, over 75% seen once. The CDR3 is 14 amino acids. Between the trimmed V and J ends, which lost 4 bases and 2 bases, there was a span of 12 bases. Looked up from germline, CDR1 is SGHRS and CDR2 is YFSETQ.

Source material: peripheral blood. The clonotype was recovered from a woman between 45 and 60 years old with acute or convalescent COVID-19. V is TRBV5-1 and J is TRBJ1-1; unclear D gene. Written as DNA, the CDR3 is TGCGCCAGCAGCGCCCGGCGGGCCAACACTGAAGCTTTCTTT. Translated: CASSARRANTEAFF.